These 17 T cell receptor beta chains originate from one sample sequenced in a study of identical twins. MiXCR, run by TCRdb on the 5' RACE reads, gives a single entry per CDR3 protein. The sample yields 1,800,000 or so distinct CDR3 sequences, about 31% seen once. The sample comprised cord blood. The source of these receptors is a newborn girl in good health.

J is TRBJ2-3 and V is TRBV6-6, with D perhaps TRBD1 or TRBD2 (6 bases each). The CDR3 has 16 amino acids. V was shortened by 2 bases and J by 6 bases, with 18 bases between the two germline ends. The germline V gene encodes CDR1 MNHNY and CDR2 SVGAGI (reference sequence). CDR3 amino acids: CASSYIGGNQGDTQYF. The CDR3 DNA sequence: TGTGCCAGCAGTTACATCGGCGGGAACCAGGGGGATACGCAGTATTTT.

The chain carries TRBV20-1 and TRBJ1-4; no clear D. V was trimmed by 6 bases and J by 7 bases, leaving 15 bases between them. The length of the CDR3 is 13 residues. CDR1 and CDR2 from the germline V gene are DFQATT and SNEGSKA (reference sequence). CDR3 loop: CSALREVGEKLFF. CDR3 nucleotides: TGCAGTGCCCTGCGAGAGGTTGGTGAAAAACTGTTTTTT.

The chain uses TRBV7-6 and TRBJ2-7; TRBD2 might be the D (5 bases). The CDR3 extends over 15 amino acids. The ends were cut back, 5 bases at V and 7 bases at J, with 21 bases in the middle. Germline CDR1 is SGHVS and CDR2 is FNYEAQ. CDR3 in amino acids: CASSPTGGLHNEQYF. For the CDR3, the DNA is TGTGCCAGCAGCCCGACTGGAGGATTACACAATGAGCAGTACTTC. The full variable domain, completed using reference TRBV7-6 and TRBJ2-7, is GAGVSQSPRYKVTKRGQDVALRCDPISGHVSLYWYRQALGQGPEFLTYFNYEAQQDKSGLPNDRFSAERPEGSISTLTIQRTEQRDSAMYRCASSPTGGLHNEQYFGPGTRLTVT.

This clonotype was observed a handful of times. The V and J genes are TRBV3-1 and TRBJ2-7, with a tentative D call TRBD1 (6 bases). CDR1 and CDR2 from the germline V gene are LGHDT and YNNKEL (reference sequence). This CDR3 has 14 residues. V lost 5 bases to trimming and J lost 3 bases, with 14 bases between them. CDR3 bases: TGTGCCAGCAGCGACCCGGGGACAAACTACGAGCAGTACTTC. This codes for CASSDPGTNYEQYF.

This clonotype is a singleton in its sample. The chain joins TRBV11-2 to TRBJ2-1; the match to TRBD2 covers 9 bases. Trimming took 5 bases from V and 9 from J; bases not matched to a gene: 5. CDR1 SGHAT and CDR2 FQNNGV come from the germline V gene. The CDR3 runs to 13 residues. CDR3 amino acids: CASSPLRGGEQFF. As DNA, the CDR3 is TGTGCCAGCAGCCCGTTGCGGGGGGGTGAGCAGTTCTTC. The full variable domain, in which reference TRBV11-2 and TRBJ2-1 provide the parts outside the CDR3, is EAGVAQSPRYKIIEKRQSVAFWCNPISGHATLYWYQQILGQGPKLLIQFQNNGVVDDSQLPKDRFSAERLKGVDSTLKIQPAKLEDSAVYLCASSPLRGGEQFFGPGTRLTVL.

This clonotype was seen a handful of times. The chain employs TRBV4-2 and TRBJ2-7, with 9 bases identical to TRBD2. Germline-derived CDR1 and CDR2 are LGHNA and YNFKEQ. V shed 4 bases and J 0 bases; nucleotides not matched to a gene: 13. This CDR3 has 18 residues. CDR3 protein: CASSLQTPTSGSSYEQYF. The CDR3 bases are TGTGCCAGCAGCCTCCAAACCCCGACTAGCGGTAGCTCCTACGAGCAGTACTTC.

The chain recombines TRBV3-1 with TRBJ1-2; TRBD1 aligns across 7 bases. The V and J ends lost 4 bases and 6 bases, in that order; junction bases with no gene match: 8. The CDR3 has 14 residues. Looked up from germline, CDR1 is LGHDT and CDR2 is YNNKEL (reference sequence). Here the CDR3 DNA reads TGTGCCAGCAGCCGAACCGGGACAGAAGATGGCTACACCTTC. As protein: CASSRTGTEDGYTF.

This clonotype was detected a few times. CDR3 region: CASSLLGGNNEQFF. The DNA for the CDR3 is TGTGCCAGCAGCCTCCTCGGGGGGAACAATGAGCAGTTCTTC. The chain employs TRBV3-1 and TRBJ2-1, with TRBD2 identical over 7 bases. Germline-derived CDR1 and CDR2 are LGHDT and YNNKEL (reference sequence). Unmatched junction bases numbered 5, after V lost 4 bases and J lost 5 bases. The length of the CDR3 is 14 residues.

This clonotype occurred a few times. The J gene is TRBJ2-7, the V gene TRBV5-6; D unresolved. Germline V gene sequence: CDR1 SGHDT, CDR2 YYEEEE. This CDR3 has 15 residues. V shed 3 bases and J shed 1 base, with 14 bases lying between them. The CDR3: CASSSLRSWSYEQYF. In DNA, the CDR3 is TGTGCCAGCAGCTCCCTCCGGAGTTGGTCCTACGAGCAGTACTTC.

This clonotype was detected only a few times. J is TRBJ1-2 and V is TRBV24-1; no clear D. Germline V gene lookup returns CDR1 KGHDR and CDR2 SFDVKD. The CDR3 runs to 14 residues. Trimming removed 3 bases from V and 5 bases from J, with 12 bases in between. This CDR3 reads CATSDPRVGYGYTF. The CDR3 DNA sequence: TGTGCCACCAGTGATCCTAGGGTGGGGTATGGCTACACCTTC.

V and J are TRBV3-1 and TRBJ2-7, with 9 bases aligning to TRBD2. Germline V CDR1 and CDR2: LGHDT, YNNKEL (reference sequence). V lost 8 bases to trimming and J lost 3 bases; unmatched junction nucleotides: 8. The CDR3 has 14 residues. The CDR3 spells CASGRGGAYYEQYF. The CDR3 coding sequence is TGTGCCAGCGGCCGCGGGGGGGCCTACTACGAGCAGTACTTC.

The rearrangement links TRBV25-1 to TRBJ2-7; no firm D call. Trimming took 1 base from V and 2 from J, leaving 6 bases between them. The CDR3 contains 13 residues. Germline V gene data show CDR1 as MGHDK and CDR2 as SYGVNS. The CDR3 DNA reads TGTGCCAGCAGTGAATCGGCAGCCTACGAGCAGTACTTC. Protein sequence: CASSESAAYEQYF.

This chain uses TRBV30 with TRBJ1-2; 10 bases fit TRBD1. V lost 5 bases and J lost 3; bases outside the gene matches: 3. Germline V CDR1 and CDR2: GTSNPN, SVGIG (reference sequence). The CDR3 extends over 13 amino acids. CDR3 loop: CAWHGTGDYGYTF. Written as DNA, the CDR3 is TGTGCCTGGCACGGGACAGGGGACTATGGCTACACCTTC.

As for this clonotype: One end of the junction is discordant with germline, which a read error may explain. The rearrangement joins TRBV20-1 to TRBJ1-1, with 7 positions matching TRBD1. The CDR3 is made up of 11 amino acids. Germline V gene lookup returns CDR1 DFQATT and CDR2 SNEGSKA (reference sequence). The CDR3 sequence is CGATRQGEAFF. In DNA form, the CDR3 reads TGCGGTGCTACTAGACAGGGTGAAGCTTTCTTT.

This rearrangement joins TRBV7-9 to TRBJ1-1; TRBD1 might be the D (5 bases). With 3 bases removed from V and 7 bases from J, the gap between germline ends came to 30 bases. Germline CDR1 is SEHNR and CDR2 is FQNEAQ (reference sequence). The CDR3 has 19 amino acids. The CDR3 loop reads CASSLTLGSGAPIGSEAFF. The CDR3 DNA follows: TGTGCCAGCAGCTTGACCCTGGGTTCTGGGGCCCCAATAGGTAGTGAAGCTTTCTTT.

This clonotype was found many times. The chain couples TRBV28 to TRBJ2-7; the D gene is possibly TRBD2 (6 bases). The CDR3 contains 13 residues. Deletions cut 7 bases from V and 1 base from J, with 11 bases between. Germline V gene lookup returns CDR1 MDHEN and CDR2 SYDVKM. CDR3 nucleotide sequence: TGTGCCAGCAAGAGGAGGGAATCCTACGAGCAGTACTTC. It yields the protein CASKRRESYEQYF.

The chain couples TRBV27 to TRBJ1-5; weak D call: TRBD1 (6 bases). This CDR3 contains 14 residues. Trimming cost V 1 base and J 7 bases, with 11 bases left between them. In germline, CDR1 is MNHEY, CDR2 SMNVEV (reference sequence). CDR3 in amino acids: CASSLLGAAQPQHF. In DNA form, the CDR3 reads TGTGCCAGCAGTTTATTGGGGGCGGCCCAGCCCCAGCATTTT.